This TCR beta chain was recovered during a study of blood T cell repertoires in COVID-19. The protocol was immunoSEQ multiplex PCR, while the TCRdb copy is restricted to in-frame clones and leaves out a portion. The sample includes hundreds of thousands of clones, around nine tenths of them seen just once. Per the germline V gene, CDR1 is DFQATT and CDR2 is SNEGSKA (reference sequence). The CDR3 contains 15 residues. With V trimmed by 3 bases and J by 1 base, 5 bases remained unmatched. This clonotype originated in a middle-aged woman who had recovered from COVID-19. Sample: PBMCs or T cells enriched from blood (not recorded which). The chain uses TRBV20-1 and TRBJ2-5; 10 bases line up with TRBD2. Here the CDR3 reads CSASIASGSQETQYF. As DNA, the CDR3 is TGCAGTGCTAGTATCGCTAGCGGGAGCCAAGAGACCCAGTACTTC.